This T cell receptor (beta chain) was profiled in a study of cytomegalovirus exposure and HLA in healthy donors. Regarding the study as a whole: What was likely a sequencing artifact was a cluster of highly shared sequence variants. In vitro assays verified that a few CMV-associated chains recognized CMV antigens specifically.

This clone was detected only a few times. No antigen is known for it. CDR1 MRHNA and CDR2 SNTAGT come from the germline V gene. The junction had 13 bases not matched to a gene; V was cut back by 6 bases and J by 3 bases. The CDR3 sequence is 17 residues long. Primers for the PCR totalled 60 Vbeta and 13 Jbeta. The protocol was immunoSEQ multiplex PCR, while the TCRdb copy is restricted to in-frame clones and leaves out a portion. Among more than 95,000 clones listed, roughly 18% were seen once. Sequenced material: PBMCs. This rearrangement joins TRBV6-4 to TRBJ2-2; TRBD1 matches at 7 bases. The source is a female donor in good health and CMV-seropositive. The DNA of the CDR3 is TGTGCCAGCAGATTGACAGGGATTCCCGTGTACACCGGGGAGCTGTTTTTT. This gives the protein CASRLTGIPVYTGELFF.